This T cell receptor (beta chain) was captured by sequencing in a study of T-cell reconstitution after alpha-beta-depleted transplantation in children. The germline CDR1 and CDR2 sequences are MNHEY and SMNVEV (reference sequence). Trimming took 4 bases from V and 0 from J; bases not matched to a gene: 9. This CDR3 comprises 16 residues. Unique molecular identifiers were used to barcode this TCRbeta library. In TCRdb, the PCR reads were re-called with MiXCR into one record per CDR3 protein. Among approximately 130,000 distinct CDR3 sequences listed, around 9.8% were seen once. This specimen consisted of PBMCs, mostly from graft donor cells, obtained 180 days after TCRalphabeta/CD19-depleted stem cell transplant. The sequence came from a girl under three years old who had a stem cell transplant for combined immunodeficiency, so the T cells may come from the graft donor. The chain links TRBV27 to TRBJ2-7, with 7 bases aligning to TRBD1. CDR3 in DNA: TGTGCCAGCAGTTCGTCGGGACAGCTCTACTCCTACGAGCAGTACTTC. This sequence encodes CASSSSGQLYSYEQYF.